This TCR beta chain was found in a study of identifying expanded T cells in peripheral blood. Collection occurred without any documented infections or immune events in donors. CDR1 is MNHNY and CDR2 is SVGAGI in the germline V gene (reference sequence). The CDR3 is made up of 15 amino acids. V lost 2 bases to trimming and J lost 4 bases; unmatched junction nucleotides: 5. Clones were read by immunoSEQ multiplex PCR, and TCRdb kept only the in-frame ones, dropping some. The sample consists of about 100,000 clones, approximately 88% of them appearing once. Input material: blood. The chain links TRBV6-6 to TRBJ1-2, with 9 bases matching TRBD1. This TCR came from a person aged 18 to 70 in good health. CDR3 residues: CASSYRGQGTYGYTF. The CDR3 coding sequence is TGTGCCAGCAGTTACCGCGGACAGGGGACCTATGGCTACACCTTC.